Detailed here is one TCR beta chain. The antigen is not known. This sample was taken from a study of breast tumors, draining lymph nodes, adjacent tissues. Breast cancer patients provided tissue from their axillary draining lymph nodes. Findings of the study overall: Data fit most tumor T cells coming from lymph node, expanding in tumor.

TCRdb called the multiplex PCR reads again in MiXCR, with one record for every CDR3 protein. The sample consists of about 180,000 distinct CDR3 sequences, around a third of them appearing once. Germline V gene data show CDR1 as SGHVS and CDR2 as FQNEAQ. Trimming shortened V by 0 bases and J by 1 base, and 9 bases separated the two germline ends. CDR3 length: 15 residues. The chain recombines TRBV7-8 with TRBJ1-1; tentative D call: TRBD1 (5 bases). The source is a female donor with breast cancer. Some clones in this sample may be carry-over from other donors' samples. The sample was axillary lymph node tissue. CDR3 sequence reads: CASSLARTGNTEAFF. The DNA of the CDR3 is TGTGCCAGCAGCTTAGCCCGAACAGGGAACACTGAAGCTTTCTTT.